Listed below are T cell receptor beta chains from one sample, sequenced in a study of memory CD4+ T cells and cytomegalovirus serostatus. Profiling relied on immunoSEQ multiplex PCR, and the TCRdb table lists in-frame clones only, not all of them. The sample lists around 50,000 clones, under 80% occurring once. The specimen was memory CD4+ T cells from blood. These receptors were collected from an adult in good health and CMV-seronegative. CDR3s include the opening cysteine and the closing phenylalanine or tryptophan.

j_call: TRBJ1-1
v_call: TRBV7-2
cdr3_aa: CASRPLQGRSTEAFF

j_call: TRBJ1-6
v_call: TRBV5-4
cdr3_aa: CASSLDRGLTSSSYNSPLHF

j_call: TRBJ2-4
v_call: TRBV7-2
cdr3_aa: CASSSSLAKNIQYF

j_call: TRBJ1-2
v_call: TRBV6-5
cdr3_aa: CASRRQGGYTF

j_call: TRBJ1-1
v_call: TRBV10-2
cdr3_aa: CASSVGWDTEAFF

j_call: TRBJ1-4
v_call: TRBV20-1
cdr3_aa: CSGQGNEKLFF

j_call: TRBJ1-1
v_call: TRBV4-3
cdr3_aa: CASSQDFRALGNTEAFF

j_call: TRBJ2-7
v_call: TRBV4-1
cdr3_aa: CASSPTSRTGRIYEQYF

j_call: TRBJ1-1
v_call: TRBV7-2
cdr3_aa: CASFGQATMNTEAFF

j_call: TRBJ1-2
v_call: TRBV19
cdr3_aa: CASSTRYGYTF

j_call: TRBJ1-1
v_call: TRBV19
cdr3_aa: CASSARGGDTEAFF

j_call: TRBJ1-5
v_call: TRBV6-5
cdr3_aa: CASRRMGGNEPQHF

j_call: TRBJ2-3
v_call: TRBV19
cdr3_aa: CASRGGEAGTDTQYF

j_call: TRBJ1-5
v_call: TRBV5-6
cdr3_aa: CASSEYRQSNQPQHF

j_call: TRBJ1-4
v_call: TRBV6-1
cdr3_aa: CASSEGQGGKLFF

j_call: TRBJ2-7
v_call: TRBV9
cdr3_aa: CASSVGGGLEQYF

j_call: TRBJ1-5
v_call: TRBV21-1
cdr3_aa: CASSKDQGPATLSNQPQHF

j_call: TRBJ2-3
v_call: TRBV5-4
cdr3_aa: CASSRGGGFTDTQYF

j_call: TRBJ1-1
v_call: TRBV6-5
cdr3_aa: CASRPRRQGNTEAFF

j_call: TRBJ2-7
v_call: TRBV10-3
cdr3_aa: CATRLAGDIYEQYF

j_call: TRBJ1-1
v_call: TRBV30
cdr3_aa: CAGRNTEAFF

j_call: TRBJ1-2
v_call: TRBV25-1
cdr3_aa: CATSEGYGYTF

j_call: TRBJ1-1
v_call: TRBV7-9
cdr3_aa: CASSRPRPGTGTEAFF

j_call: TRBJ1-2
v_call: TRBV19
cdr3_aa: CASSIQTGGRGYGYTF

j_call: TRBJ2-1
v_call: TRBV5-1
cdr3_aa: CASSSDGTSGDNEQFF

j_call: TRBJ2-7
v_call: TRBV18
cdr3_aa: CASSPGTVQYEQYF

j_call: TRBJ1-2
v_call: TRBV7-2
cdr3_aa: CASSLGTGGSYGYTF

j_call: TRBJ2-7
v_call: TRBV5-4
cdr3_aa: CASSLDQGAGEQYF

j_call: TRBJ1-6
v_call: TRBV29-1
cdr3_aa: CSVRDNRNSPLHF

j_call: TRBJ1-6
v_call: TRBV7-3
cdr3_aa: CASSLGTGNSPLHF

j_call: TRBJ1-1
v_call: TRBV6-6
cdr3_aa: CASSLGGVNTEAFF

j_call: TRBJ1-4
v_call: TRBV4-3
cdr3_aa: CASSQQRDRGDEKLFF

j_call: TRBJ1-2
v_call: TRBV5-6
cdr3_aa: CASRGGQPNYGYTF

j_call: TRBJ2-2
v_call: TRBV11-3
cdr3_aa: CASSLVLAGELFF

j_call: TRBJ2-3
v_call: TRBV6-5
cdr3_aa: CASRVRGGTDTQYF

j_call: TRBJ2-2
v_call: TRBV9
cdr3_aa: CASSVAWEGGELFF

j_call: TRBJ1-1
v_call: TRBV7-2
cdr3_aa: CASSLLGRGNTEAFF

j_call: TRBJ2-3
v_call: TRBV7-8
cdr3_aa: CASSARDGGGDTQYF

j_call: TRBJ1-2
v_call: TRBV7-2
cdr3_aa: CASTPGPANYGYTF